This T cell receptor (beta chain) was identified in a study of human T cells and chemical hapten exposure. Study-level background: The study sensitized with 2% DPC on a 2 cm by 2 cm patch of upper inner arm skin. Weekly diphenylcyclopropenone doses were given to patients' scalps across the roughly 25-week study. Study-level points and caveats: There was no change with DPC sensitization in TCRs above 1 in 1000 frequency.

V was clipped by 4 bases and J by 4 bases, with 19 bases between them. Germline V gives CDR1 SQVTM, CDR2 ANQGSEA. The CDR3 runs 15 residues. The time point is: pre-sensitization, week 0. As for treatment: therapeutic diphenylcyclopropenone sensitization with weekly scalp DPC. TCRdb reanalysed the RACE reads using MiXCR and keeps one entry per CDR3 protein. The top ten clones hold around 8% of a sample with around 330,000 distinct CDR3 sequences, around 5% of them seen once. As concerns this clonotype: Antigen: not known.

The V and J genes are TRBV29-1 and TRBJ2-5, with D perhaps matching TRBD1 (5 bases). The receptor was isolated from a woman between 18 and 30 years old with alopecia areata. Some clones in this sample may be carry-over from other donors' samples. The specimen comprised whole blood, sampled in connection with sensitization to the hapten diphenylcyclopropenone (DPC). CDR3 coding DNA: TGCAGCGTTGCAGGGTTGGCTCGCCCGACAGAGACCCAGTACTTC. Translated: CSVAGLARPTETQYF.